The clone carrying this T cell receptor (beta chain) was seen a single time. Sequencing was performed with immunoSEQ multiplex PCR; in TCRdb, only in-frame clones are kept and a portion is missing. The sample comprises about 250,000 clones, roughly 90% of which are singletons, and approximately 2.8% rests with the top ten. These data come from a study of blood T cell repertoires in COVID-19. Looking at the study overall: PBMCs, B-cell-depleted T cells, or T cells provided the cDNA or gDNA that made up the material.

The CDR3 extends over 16 amino acids. J was trimmed by 5 bases and V by 2 bases; bases with no gene match: 9. Germline V gives CDR1 KGHSH, CDR2 LQKENI. Residents of about two dozen US areas, aged about 18 to 95 years, made up the participants. The V call is TRBV18, the J call TRBJ1-5; 7 bases align to TRBD1. The sequence derives from a woman under 40 with acute COVID-19. The sequenced material came from PBMCs or T cells enriched from blood (not recorded which). The CDR3 DNA reads TGTGCCAGCTCACCAGAGGGGGCAGGCTGGCATCAGCCCCAGCATTTT. It is translated as CASSPEGAGWHQPQHF.